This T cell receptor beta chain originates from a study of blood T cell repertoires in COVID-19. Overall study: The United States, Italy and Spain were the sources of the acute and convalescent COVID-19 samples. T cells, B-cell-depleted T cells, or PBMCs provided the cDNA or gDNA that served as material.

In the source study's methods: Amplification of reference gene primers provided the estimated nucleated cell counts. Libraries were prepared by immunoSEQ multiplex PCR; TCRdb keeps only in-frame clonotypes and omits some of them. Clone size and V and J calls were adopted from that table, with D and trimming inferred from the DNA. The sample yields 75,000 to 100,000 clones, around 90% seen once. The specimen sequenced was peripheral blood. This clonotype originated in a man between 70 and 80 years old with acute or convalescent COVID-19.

The CDR3 DNA is TGTGCCAGCAGTTACCATTCTCGGGGGGTGGACACTGAAGCTTTCTTT. Its translation: CASSYHSRGVDTEAFF. V usage is TRBV6-2 or TRBV6-3 and J usage is TRBJ1-1; D possibly corresponds to TRBD1 (5 bases). V gave up 2 bases and J gave up 3 bases, with 16 bases separating them. The CDR3 length is 16 residues. The germline V gene has CDR1 MNHEY and CDR2 SVGEGT.